Listed below are T cell receptor beta chains from one sample, sequenced in a study of identical twins. TCRdb recomputed calls from the 5' RACE reads with MiXCR, one row per CDR3 protein. There are approximately 700,000 distinct CDR3 sequences in the sample; around a sixth occur only once, and about an eighth lies in the top ten. This same sample was also part of a study on T cells expressing NK-cell markers.

Sequenced sample: PBMCs. The origin of the receptors is a woman in her late teens or twenties in good health. CDR3s include the opening cysteine and the closing phenylalanine or tryptophan. The D gene is left open where the match is weak. Not all rows give a size; the values are once, few, many and, for expanded clones, a class.

TRBV24-1	.	.	TRBJ2-3	TGTGCCACCAGTGCCTCGGGCACTTTCCCGTCCTACCCCACAGATACGCAGTATTTT	CATSASGTFPSYPTDTQYF
TRBV12-3/TRBV12-4	few	.	TRBJ2-3	TGTGCCAGCAGTCCGCTCTCCCGGTCCACAGATACGCAGTATTTT	CASSPLSRSTDTQYF
TRBV20-1	few	.	TRBJ2-3	TGCAGTGCTACCCACCGGGAGCGCCGGAATACGCAGTATTTT	CSATHRERRNTQYF
TRBV15	.	.	TRBJ2-3	TGTGCCACCAGCAGAGATGCCGTACTTTCTCTCAGCACAGATACGCAGTATTTT	CATSRDAVLSLSTDTQYF
TRBV7-2	.	TRBD1	TRBJ2-5	TGTGCCAGCAGCTCAGGGGGCCCCTCCCAAGAGACCCAGTACTTC	CASSSGGPSQETQYF
TRBV7-2	.	.	TRBJ2-1	TGTGCCAGCAGCTTAGTCGTGGTCAATGAGCAGTTCTTC	CASSLVVVNEQFF
TRBV6-1	few	.	TRBJ2-3	TGTGCCAGCAGCCCAGCGGGCCCCCCCACAGATACGCAGTATTTT	CASSPAGPPTDTQYF
TRBV14	few	.	TRBJ1-2	TGTGCCAGCAGCCAGAGGCGCCCCGGGTTCGATGGCTACACCTTC	CASSQRRPGFDGYTF
TRBV5-1	.	TRBD2	TRBJ2-5	TGCGCCAGCAGCCTTAACGGCGGGAGGGGTGAGACCCAGTACTTC	CASSLNGGRGETQYF
TRBV6-1	few	.	TRBJ2-1	TGTGCCAGCAGGAGGATGGGCTCGACCTACAATGAGCAGTTCTTC	CASRRMGSTYNEQFF
TRBV20-1	.	.	TRBJ2-7	TGCAGTGGAGGGGGGAGTGCCTACGAGCAGTACTTC	CSGGGSAYEQYF
TRBV6-5	.	TRBD2	TRBJ2-1	TGTGCCAGCAGTTACTCAAGAGCGGGGGGCTGGACAAATGAGCAGTTCTTC	CASSYSRAGGWTNEQFF
TRBV20-1	few	.	TRBJ2-2	TGCAGTGCTAGAGACCCAAACCTAGGGGCTGGGGTCCTGTTTTTT	CSARDPNLGAGVLFF
TRBV20-1	few	.	TRBJ1-1	TGCAGTGCACCGCAGGGGAGTGTGACTGAAGCTTTCTTT	CSAPQGSVTEAFF
TRBV5-6	.	.	TRBJ1-2	TGTGCCAGCAGCGGTACAGGGTACCTAGGCTACACCTTC	CASSGTGYLGYTF
TRBV27	once	TRBD1	TRBJ2-7	TGTGCCAGCAGTTCCTGGACAGGGTCGGGGAACGAGCAGTACTTC	CASSSWTGSGNEQYF
TRBV5-1	.	TRBD1	TRBJ1-1	TGCGCCAGCAGCTTTGACAGGGGTGAAGCTTTCTTT	CASSFDRGEAFF
TRBV5-1	.	.	TRBJ2-3	TGCGCCAGCAGCCTAAGGGGCAGGGACACAGATACGCAGTATTTT	CASSLRGRDTDTQYF
TRBV3-1	many	TRBD1	TRBJ2-5	TGTGCCAGCAGTCAGGCAGGGGGAAAAGAGACCCAGTACTTC	CASSQAGGKETQYF
TRBV6-2/TRBV6-3	few	TRBD1	TRBJ1-2	TGTGCCAGCAGTAACCCCCGGGACAGGTCCTATGGCTACACCTTC	CASSNPRDRSYGYTF
TRBV4-1	.	.	TRBJ2-3	TGCGCCAGCAGTCCCGGGCCCACTAGCACAGATACGCAGTATTTT	CASSPGPTSTDTQYF
TRBV12-3/TRBV12-4	.	.	TRBJ1-2	TGTGCCAGCAGTTTCGGGACTCGATTTAACTATGGCTACACCTTC	CASSFGTRFNYGYTF
TRBV6-1	.	TRBD1	TRBJ2-5	TGTGCCAGCAGTAAGAGACAGGGACGAGAGACCCAGTACTTC	CASSKRQGRETQYF
TRBV2	.	.	TRBJ2-7	TGTGCCAGCGTAAGTGACTCCTACGAGCAGTACTTC	CASVSDSYEQYF
TRBV6-5	many	.	TRBJ2-7	TGTGCCAGCAGTTACGCCGGGTCCTCCTACGAGCAGTACTTC	CASSYAGSSYEQYF
TRBV6-1	.	.	TRBJ1-1	TGTGCCAGCAGTGAAGCGCGGGGGGCAGGCGACACTGAAGCTTTCTTT	CASSEARGAGDTEAFF
TRBV2	few	.	TRBJ2-7	TGTGCCGGGAAAGGAACAGGTGGAACCGAGCAGTACTTC	CAGKGTGGTEQYF
TRBV9	.	TRBD2	TRBJ2-1	TGTGCCAGCAGCCTAACTAGCGGGGTTGACAATGAGCAGTTCTTC	CASSLTSGVDNEQFF
TRBV9	few	.	TRBJ1-6	TGTGCCAGCACCCCCGGACGGGACGTTAATTCACCCCTCCACTTT	CASTPGRDVNSPLHF
TRBV20-1	.	.	TRBJ2-5	TGCAGTGCTAGAGTCCCAAGCGGGCGCAATTCGGGATACCAAGAGACCCAGTACTTC	CSARVPSGRNSGYQETQYF
TRBV6-1	.	TRBD2	TRBJ2-1	TGTGCCAGCCGGGATGGGGCGGGAGGTTTAAATGAGCAGTTCTTC	CASRDGAGGLNEQFF
TRBV2	.	TRBD2	TRBJ2-3	TGTGCCAGCAAAGAACCTAGCGGGGGGGCCATAAGCACAGATACGCAGTATTTT	CASKEPSGGAISTDTQYF
TRBV20-1	few	TRBD2	TRBJ2-3	TGCAGTGCTAGGGGGCTAGCGGCTAGCACAGATACGCAGTATTTT	CSARGLAASTDTQYF
TRBV5-1	.	.	TRBJ2-3	TGCGCCAGCAGTGATCCCAGGAGCACAGATACGCAGTATTTT	CASSDPRSTDTQYF
TRBV7-9	few	.	TRBJ1-5	TGTGCCAGCAGCCAGGACAATCAGCCCCAGCATTTT	CASSQDNQPQHF
TRBV20-1	.	TRBD2	TRBJ2-7	TGCAGTGCCGAAATTCCACTAGCGGGCTCCTACGAGCAGTACTTC	CSAEIPLAGSYEQYF
TRBV12-3/TRBV12-4	.	.	TRBJ2-2	TGTGCCAGCAGTTTTGTGTTGGGGGACATGAACACCGGGGAGCTGTTTTTT	CASSFVLGDMNTGELFF
TRBV29-1	many	TRBD1	TRBJ2-5	TGCAGCGACGCCGGGACAGGCGTTCAAGAGACCCAGTACTTC	CSDAGTGVQETQYF
TRBV19	.	.	TRBJ2-1	TGTGCCAGTAGTGATTGGGGGAGGAGAACCTCCTACAATGAGCAGTTCTTC	CASSDWGRRTSYNEQFF
TRBV5-5	.	.	TRBJ2-3	TGTGCCAGCAGCTTGGTGGGGGGCAGCACGCAGTATTTT	CASSLVGGSTQYF
TRBV9	.	TRBD2	TRBJ2-3	TGTGCCTACTACGGGGAGGGAGTGACAGATACGCAGTATTTT	CAYYGEGVTDTQYF
TRBV3-1	once	TRBD1	TRBJ2-5	TGTGCCAGCAGCCAAGACTCCTCGACAGGGCCCCAAGAGACCCAGTACTTC	CASSQDSSTGPQETQYF
TRBV27	.	.	TRBJ2-1	TGTGCCAGCAGTGGGGGGGGGCGGAATGAGCAGTTCTTC	CASSGGGRNEQFF
TRBV2	few	TRBD1	TRBJ1-1	TGTGCCAGATTCCACGGGACAGGGGGTCGTCGCACTGAAGCTTTCTTT	CARFHGTGGRRTEAFF
TRBV7-9	few	.	TRBJ2-1	TGTGCCAGCAGCTTACGGGTCGGCCGCCCCGCGTTCTTC	CASSLRVGRPAFF
TRBV6-5	many	.	TRBJ2-7	TGTGCCAGCAGTTACAGGACAGCCCTTTACGAGCAGTACTTC	CASSYRTALYEQYF
TRBV29-1	few	.	TRBJ1-3	TGCAGCGCCGGAGGGCCGGCTGGCGGTGGAAACACCATATATTTT	CSAGGPAGGGNTIYF
TRBV3-1	.	.	TRBJ2-7	TGTGCCAGCAGCCAAGTTTCTACTCCCTCCTACGAGCAGTACTTC	CASSQVSTPSYEQYF
TRBV10-3	few	TRBD2	TRBJ2-5	TGTGCCATCAGAAAATCTAGCGGGAGGCAAGAGACCCAGTACTTC	CAIRKSSGRQETQYF
TRBV7-2	.	TRBD1	TRBJ2-5	TGTGCCAGCAGATTGGGACAGCACCAAGAGACCCAGTACTTC	CASRLGQHQETQYF
TRBV29-1	few	TRBD1	TRBJ2-7	TGCAGCCCGGAGTGCGACAGGGGACAGGACGAGCAGTACTTC	CSPECDRGQDEQYF
TRBV4-3	.	TRBD2	TRBJ2-3	TGCGCCAGCAGCCAAGCACTAGCGGGGGTCACAGATACGCAGTATTTT	CASSQALAGVTDTQYF
TRBV11-2	few	TRBD1	TRBJ2-3	TGTGCCAGCAGCTCGGACAGGGTTGAGGATACGCAGTATTTT	CASSSDRVEDTQYF
TRBV5-1	few	.	TRBJ2-3	TGCGCCAGCAGCTTGGCGATGAAGTTTAGCACAGATACGCAGTATTTT	CASSLAMKFSTDTQYF
TRBV29-1	few	TRBD1	TRBJ2-3	TGCAGCGCTGGACAGGGGCCGTCGCGGGGTACGCAGTATTTT	CSAGQGPSRGTQYF
TRBV12-3/TRBV12-4	few	TRBD1	TRBJ1-1	TGTGCCAGCACCTGGGGGACAGAAAAGTTGTACACTGAAGCTTTCTTT	CASTWGTEKLYTEAFF
TRBV20-1	once	.	TRBJ2-7	TGCAGTGCTAGAGATCTAAACAGCTCCTACGAGCAGTACTTC	CSARDLNSSYEQYF
TRBV29-1	few	.	TRBJ1-3	TGCAGCGTACAGGACGGTAGCTCTGGAAACACCATATATTTT	CSVQDGSSGNTIYF
TRBV18	few	.	TRBJ2-1	TGTGCCAGCTCACCCGCACGGTTACTCAATGAGCAGTTCTTC	CASSPARLLNEQFF
TRBV12-3/TRBV12-4	.	.	TRBJ1-2	TGTGCCAGCAGTTTAGCCCCCCACGCGTTCAGTGGCTACACCTTC	CASSLAPHAFSGYTF